This T cell receptor beta chain was retrieved from a study of blood T cell repertoires in COVID-19. Study overall: Italy, Spain and the United States were the sources of the convalescent and acute COVID-19 samples. Sources were T cells, B-cell-depleted T cells, or PBMCs; the material itself was cDNA or gDNA.

In the original analysis: For nucleated cells, counts were estimated from reference gene primer amplification. Profiled with immunoSEQ multiplex PCR; TCRdb holds only in-frame clones, not every one. V, J and clone size are those of that table, while D and trimming were read from the DNA. The sample shows 200,000 to 250,000 clones, roughly 88% of them seen only once. Germline CDR1 and CDR2: MDHEN and SYDVKM. The V and J ends lost 7 bases and 7 bases respectively, with 14 bases between them. The CDR3 is made up of 13 amino acids. Sequenced: peripheral blood. The rearrangement links TRBV28 to TRBJ1-5, with D possibly matching TRBD1 (6 bases). This TCR was recovered from a man at least 80 years old with acute or convalescent COVID-19. Here the CDR3 reads CASKGGLGQPQHF. The CDR3 nucleotides read TGTGCCAGCAAGGGGGGGCTTGGACAGCCCCAGCATTTT. Supplemented by reference TRBV28 and TRBJ1-5, the full variable domain reads DVKVTQSSRYLVKRTGEKVFLECVQDMDHENMFWYRQDPGLGLRLIYFSYDVKMKEKGDIPEGYSVSREKKERFSLILESASTNQTSMYLCASKGGLGQPQHFGDGTRLSIL.